A single sample is the source of the 25 T cell receptor beta chains below, sequenced in a study of patients and donors after allogeneic stem cell transplantation (dated by TCRdb to the early 2020s). Library construction relied on RT-PCR. The data were produced on a NextSeq 550. Using fastp trimming at Q25 and MiXCR clonotype assembly, TCRdb reanalyzed the public sequencing data and kept in-frame beta chains. Each entry merges the rows of one CDR3 protein and shows their most common DNA and genes. The sample table shows roughly 960,000 distinct CDR3 sequences, and approximately 18% are seen once. 6% of the sample belongs to the ten largest clones. The sequenced sample was blood, either unsorted or a sorted T cell fraction (not recorded which). The receptor set was obtained from a human donor who was either an allogeneic HSCT recipient or a stem cell or donor lymphocyte infusion donor (not recorded which). It is not recorded whose cells these are; they may come from a transplant donor.

This chain uses TRBV6-1 with TRBJ2-3; 8 nucleotides line up with TRBD2. V gave up 6 bases and J gave up 6 bases; unmatched junction bases: 11. The CDR3 runs to 15 residues. Germline V gene data show CDR1 as MNHNS and CDR2 as SASEGT. The DNA of the CDR3 is TGTGCCAGCAGGTCACTAGCGGTGGGGAGGGATACGCAGTATTTT. Protein: CASRSLAVGRDTQYF.

This chain connects TRBV7-2 to TRBJ1-5; D perhaps matches TRBD1 (6 bases). There are 13 residues in the CDR3. Germline V gene sequence: CDR1 SGHTA, CDR2 FQGNSA. The V and J ends lost 5 bases and 5 bases respectively, with 10 bases between them. CDR3 in DNA: TGTGCCAGCAGCCCCCGACAGGATCAGCCCCAGCATTTT. This codes for CASSPRQDQPQHF.

V is TRBV12-3 or TRBV12-4 and J is TRBJ2-4; weak D call: TRBD1 (6 bases). The CDR3 covers 12 residues. V lost 6 bases and J lost 6, with 9 bases in between. In nucleotides, the CDR3 is TGTGCCAGCAGGGTGACAGGAAACATTCAGTACTTC. Amino acids: CASRVTGNIQYF.

V gene TRBV6-1 combines with J gene TRBJ2-7; TRBD1 or TRBD2 may be the D gene (6 bases each). The CDR3 length is 15 residues. V lost 6 bases and J lost 9, with 24 bases in between. The germline CDR1 and CDR2 sequences are MNHNS and SASEGT. Here the CDR3 reads CASSLGGTSLGGQYF. CDR3 coding DNA: TGTGCCAGCAGCCTAGGGGGGACCTCCCTTGGTGGGCAGTACTTC.

This chain connects TRBV6-1 to TRBJ2-1, with D tentatively TRBD1 (6 bases). The V and J ends lost 11 bases and 7 bases respectively, with 21 bases between them. CDR1 MNHNS and CDR2 SASEGT come from the germline V gene. The length of the CDR3 is 14 residues. The DNA of the CDR3 is TGTGCCTCGCGAGGGGGTTCCCGTGCAAATGAGCAGTTCTTC. Encoded protein: CASRGGSRANEQFF.

In nucleotides, the CDR3 is TGTGCCAGCAGCTCGGACAGTTGGCAGCCCCAGCATTTT. Translation: CASSSDSWQPQHF. The genes are TRBV6-1 and TRBJ1-5; weak D call: TRBD1 (6 bases). The germline CDR1 and CDR2 sequences are MNHNS and SASEGT. The CDR3 is 13 amino acids. Trimming stripped 6 bases from V and 7 bases from J, with 13 bases between.

This clonotype was observed at least ten times. A junction end diverges from the germline sequence, so it may reflect a read error. V is TRBV20-1 and J is TRBJ1-2, with a weak D call TRBD1 (6 bases). CDR1 DFQATT and CDR2 SNEGSKA come from the germline V gene (reference sequence). The CDR3 spans 12 residues. This CDR3 is CSAGDRILGYTF. The CDR3 nucleotides read TGCAGTGCTGGAGACAGGATCCTTGGCTACACCTTC.

The genes are TRBV24-1 and TRBJ1-5, with TRBD1 matching 8 bases. The CDR3 sequence is 14 residues long. After removal of 4 bases from V and 7 bases from J, the junction contained 5 bases not matched to a gene. The germline V gene encodes CDR1 KGHDR and CDR2 SFDVKD. CDR3 amino acids: CATSETGAGQPQHF. The DNA of the CDR3 is TGTGCCACCAGTGAGACAGGGGCCGGCCAGCCCCAGCATTTT.

The chain is built from TRBV30 and TRBJ1-4; tentative D call: TRBD1 (6 bases). V lost 6 bases and J lost 5, with 10 bases in between. Germline V gene lookup returns CDR1 GTSNPN and CDR2 SVGIG (reference sequence). This CDR3 has 12 residues. CDR3 protein: CACQRGNEKLFF. CDR3 bases: TGTGCCTGTCAAAGGGGGAATGAAAAACTGTTTTTT.

This sequence joins TRBV20-1 and TRBJ2-6; D gene uncertain. The V and J ends lost 0 bases and 2 bases respectively, with 20 bases between them. The CDR3 has 19 residues. Germline loops: CDR1 DFQATT, CDR2 SNEGSKA (reference sequence). The CDR3 here is CSARDFTPEFSTGANVLTF. CDR3 nucleotides: TGCAGTGCTAGAGATTTCACGCCGGAGTTCTCTACTGGGGCCAACGTCCTGACTTTC.

This clonotype was seen only a few times. This chain uses TRBV20-1 with TRBJ2-5; D assignment may be TRBD1 or TRBD2 (6 bases each). Germline V gives CDR1 DFQATT, CDR2 SNEGSKA (reference sequence). V was trimmed by 6 bases and J by 2 bases, leaving 19 bases between them. The CDR3 runs to 15 residues. This chain's CDR3 is CSAPTRGPFQETQYF. Written as DNA, the CDR3 is TGCAGTGCCCCTACCCGGGGGCCCTTTCAAGAGACCCAGTACTTC.

This clonotype was recorded a few times. The chain has TRBV4-2 and TRBJ2-5, with 12 bases matching TRBD2. The ends lost 3 bases at V and 5 bases at J; junction bases unmatched: 7. The CDR3 loop spans 16 amino acids. Germline V gene lookup returns CDR1 LGHNA and CDR2 YNFKEQ. CDR3 nucleotides: TGTGCCAGCAGCCAGGCCCTAGCGGGGGGGCCGGAGACCCAGTACTTC. Amino acids: CASSQALAGGPETQYF.

The rearrangement links TRBV5-1 to TRBJ1-1, with 9 bases fitting TRBD1. The V and J ends lost 5 bases and 1 base, in that order; junction bases with no gene match: 3. CDR1 and CDR2 (germline): SGHRS, YFSETQ. The CDR3 is made up of 14 amino acids. Here the CDR3 reads CASRQGAKNTEAFF. CDR3 nucleotides: TGCGCCAGCAGACAGGGGGCGAAGAACACTGAAGCTTTCTTT. The whole variable domain, remainder taken from reference TRBV5-1 and TRBJ1-1, is KAGVTQTPRYLIKTRGQQVTLSCSPISGHRSVSWYQQTPGQGLQFLFEYFSETQRNKGNFPGRFSGRQFSNSRSEMNVSTLELGDSALYLCASRQGAKNTEAFFGQGTRLTVV.

This clonotype was recorded at least ten times. J is TRBJ2-7 and V is TRBV6-1, with D perhaps TRBD1 or TRBD2 (5 bases each). The germline V gene encodes CDR1 MNHNS and CDR2 SASEGT. V dropped 7 bases and J dropped 0 bases, with 10 bases sitting between them. This CDR3 contains 13 residues. This CDR3 reads CASTRDASYEQYF. The CDR3 DNA sequence: TGTGCCAGCACCAGGGACGCCTCCTACGAGCAGTACTTC.

The table lists this clonotype with many counts. V gene TRBV12-3 or TRBV12-4 combines with J gene TRBJ1-5; maybe TRBD1 (6 bases). This CDR3 has 11 residues. The V and J ends lost 6 bases and 7 bases respectively, with 7 bases between them. CDR3: CASRGGQPQHF. The CDR3 DNA reads as TGTGCCAGCAGAGGGGGGCAGCCCCAGCATTTT.

This chain joins TRBV12-3 or TRBV12-4 and TRBJ2-1, with 7 bases fitting TRBD2. V lost 2 bases, J lost 9 bases, and 7 bases stayed unmatched. The CDR3 spans 14 residues. CDR3 coding DNA: TGTGCCAGCAGTTTACTTGGACTAGGACGTGAGCAGTTCTTC. Encoded protein: CASSLLGLGREQFF.

This clonotype was counted only a few times. This chain uses TRBV12-3 or TRBV12-4 with TRBJ1-1, with unresolved D. There are 12 residues in the CDR3. Trimming left V 5 bases short and J 4 bases short, with 8 bases between. CDR3 in amino acids: CASSPDPTEAFF. The DNA for the CDR3 is TGTGCCAGCAGTCCAGACCCCACTGAAGCTTTCTTT.

This clonotype has just a few counts. The chain recombines TRBV20-1 with TRBJ2-4; 8 nucleotides match TRBD2. The germline V gene has CDR1 DFQATT and CDR2 SNEGSKA (reference sequence). Trimming removed 5 bases from V and 3 bases from J; junction bases left unmatched: 6. The CDR3 sequence is 14 residues long. CDR3 bases: TGCAGTGCTCAAGCGGGAGCCAACAAAAACATTCAGTACTTC. As protein: CSAQAGANKNIQYF.

This clonotype was seen a few times. CDR3 loop: CSEGAVNYGYTF. In nucleotides, the CDR3 is TGCAGTGAGGGGGCCGTTAACTATGGCTACACCTTC. The chain is built from TRBV29-1 and TRBJ1-2, with 7 bases aligning to TRBD1. Per germline, CDR1 SQVTM and CDR2 ANQGSEA. The CDR3 is made up of 12 amino acids. Full variable domain (outside the CDR3, taken from reference TRBV29-1 and TRBJ1-2): SAVISQKPSRDICQRGTSLTIQCQVDSQVTMMFWYRQQPGQSLTLIATANQGSEATYESGFVIDKFPISRPNLTFSTLTVSNMSPEDSSIYLCSEGAVNYGYTFGSGTRLTVV.

CDR3 in DNA: TGTGCCAGCAGGACCACGACAGGGAGTGGCGAGCAGTACTTC. It codes for CASRTTTGSGEQYF. The J gene is TRBJ2-7, the V gene TRBV12-3 or TRBV12-4, with 7 bases aligning to TRBD1. The ends lost 6 bases at V and 6 bases at J; junction bases unmatched: 11. This CDR3 has 14 residues.

The CDR3 sequence is CASSVAGSSGRLENEQFF. The CDR3 nucleotides read TGTGCCAGCAGCGTAGCTGGGTCTAGCGGGAGACTAGAGAATGAGCAGTTCTTC. The chain couples TRBV9 to TRBJ2-1; 10 bases are a match to TRBD2. In germline, CDR1 is SGDLS, CDR2 YYNGEE. This CDR3 contains 18 residues. The trim removed 0 bases at V and 7 bases at J, leaving 13 bases unmatched. Combining the CDR3 with reference TRBV9 and TRBJ2-1 gives the whole variable domain DSGVTQTPKHLITATGQRVTLRCSPRSGDLSVYWYQQSLDQGLQFLIQYYNGEERAKGNILERFSAQQFPDLHSELNLSSLELGDSALYFCASSVAGSSGRLENEQFFGPGTRLTVL.

This clonotype came up a few times. The chain employs TRBV4-2 and TRBJ1-2; D is ambiguous. This CDR3 is built from 15 residues. Germline V gene data show CDR1 as LGHNA and CDR2 as YNFKEQ. Trimming cost V 0 bases and J 4 bases, with 12 bases left between them. DNA for the CDR3: TGTGCCAGCAGCCAAGAGGAGGGAACAAGCTATGGCTACACCTTC. It specifies CASSQEEGTSYGYTF.

This chain connects TRBV6-1 to TRBJ2-2, with D unclear. Germline loops: CDR1 MNHNS, CDR2 SASEGT. V lost 5 bases, J lost 5 bases, and 12 bases lay in between. This CDR3 spans 14 amino acids. Written as DNA, the CDR3 is TGTGCCAGCAGTACCCACCTGGGAACCGGGGAGCTGTTTTTT. Its protein is CASSTHLGTGELFF.

This chain uses TRBV11-2 with TRBJ1-1; D is perhaps TRBD1 (5 bases). V was shortened by 1 base and J by 0 bases, with 15 bases between the two germline ends. The CDR3 sequence is 17 residues long. The germline gives CDR1 SGHAT, CDR2 FQNNGV. In DNA form, the CDR3 reads TGTGCCAGCAGCTTAGTGGGGCAGGGCTACATGAACACTGAAGCTTTCTTT. It specifies CASSLVGQGYMNTEAFF.

The sample holds a few counts of this clonotype. The rearrangement uses TRBV20-1 and TRBJ1-1; the D gene is possibly TRBD1 (5 bases). The CDR3 consists of 11 residues. The germline V gene has CDR1 DFQATT and CDR2 SNEGSKA (reference sequence). CDR3 bases: TGCAGAATCCCGGGGGACACTGAAGCTTTCTTT. Protein sequence: CRIPGDTEAFF.